This T cell receptor (beta chain) was documented in a study of blood T cell repertoires in COVID-19. Overall study: T cells, B-cell-depleted T cells, or PBMCs provided the cDNA or gDNA that served as material.

Per the study methods: Reference gene primer amplification gave nucleated cell count estimates. Profiled with immunoSEQ multiplex PCR; TCRdb holds only in-frame clones, not every one. V and J calls and clone size are as listed in that table; D and trimming were resolved from the DNA. The data hold roughly 250,000 clones, with roughly nine tenths observed a single time. J lost 4 bases, V lost 4 bases, and 2 bases had no gene match. Per the germline V gene, CDR1 is SQVTM and CDR2 is ANQGSEA. This CDR3 comprises 12 residues. The study drew participants aged about 18 to 89 years from fewer than 30 US areas.

The chain has TRBV29-1 and TRBJ1-1; 8 bases are a match to TRBD1. This clonotype was obtained from a woman in her forties or fifties who had recovered from COVID-19. The source material was PBMCs or T cells enriched from blood (not recorded which). The CDR3 loop reads CSVAQGGTEAFF. The CDR3 coding sequence is TGCAGCGTTGCACAGGGGGGCACTGAAGCTTTCTTT.